Below, 8 T cell receptor beta chains from the same sample are listed, as sequenced in a study of Ad26.COV2.S vaccination and SARS-CoV-2 variants. Sequenced by immunoSEQ multiplex PCR; TCRdb stores in-frame clones only, minus some. The sample contains some 350,000 clones, approximately 84% of which appear only once. As to treatment: some 20 received Ad26.COV2.S at low or high dose, single or two shots; 5 received placebo; per-sample allocation not given. Sampling happened 63 days after the first vaccine or placebo injection. Sequenced here: peripheral blood, sampled in a trial of Ad26.COV2.S vaccine versus placebo. These receptors came from a person between 18 and 65 years old who received the Ad26.COV2.S COVID-19 vaccine or a placebo.

The chain uses TRBV4-3 and TRBJ2-2; no reliable D call. The V gene lost 1 base and the J gene lost 5 bases, with 11 bases spanning the gap. Germline-derived CDR1 and CDR2 are LGHNA and YSLEER. This CDR3 spans 15 amino acids. CDR3 DNA sequence: TGCGCCAGCAGCCAAGTCTATCCCCTGACCGGGGAGCTGTTTTTT. It translates to CASSQVYPLTGELFF.

In DNA, the CDR3 is TGTGCCAGCAGTTTGAAGGGAGGAAGCGAGCAGTACTTC. Translation: CASSLKGGSEQYF. The chain couples TRBV12-3 or TRBV12-4 to TRBJ2-7; weak D call: TRBD2 (6 bases). CDR3 size: 13 residues. V dropped 3 bases and J dropped 6 bases, with 12 bases sitting between them.

The chain combines TRBV9 with TRBJ2-7; 12 bases agree with TRBD1. The CDR3 is 15 residues long. CDR1 and CDR2 from the germline V gene are SGDLS and YYNGEE. V was pared by 0 bases and J by 6 bases, with 4 bases of the junction left unmatched. The CDR3 sequence: CASSVEGTGGIEQYF. DNA of the CDR3: TGTGCCAGCAGCGTAGAGGGGACAGGGGGCATCGAGCAGTACTTC.

The gene calls are TRBV4-3 and TRBJ1-6; 8 bases are shared with TRBD1. Germline V gene sequence: CDR1 LGHNA, CDR2 YSLEER. The trim removed 0 bases at V and 10 bases at J, leaving 11 bases unmatched. CDR3 length equals 17 residues. The CDR3 region is CASSQEGGGTGSSPLHF. The CDR3 DNA follows: TGCGCCAGCAGCCAAGAAGGTGGGGGGACAGGATCCTCACCCCTCCACTTT.

CDR3 region: CASSQREGDYGYTF. The CDR3 DNA sequence: TGTGCCAGCAGCCAACGGGAGGGGGACTATGGCTACACCTTC. The rearrangement links TRBV14 to TRBJ1-2; TRBD1 might be the D (6 bases). Trimming pared 2 bases from V and 3 bases from J, leaving 10 bases between. Germline V lookup: CDR1 SGHDN, CDR2 FVKESK. The CDR3 runs 14 residues.

This chain uses TRBV12-3 or TRBV12-4 with TRBJ2-5, with D possibly being TRBD1 (5 bases). This CDR3 has 12 residues. The V end was cut by 6 bases, the J end by 7 bases, with 12 bases between. In DNA, the CDR3 is TGTGCCAGCAGGGGGCAGGTTGGGACCCAGTACTTC. Protein product: CASRGQVGTQYF.

The chain joins TRBV10-3 to TRBJ1-2, with D unresolved. Per germline, CDR1 ENHRY and CDR2 SYGVKD. CDR3 length: 13 amino acids. The ends were cut back, 3 bases at V and 2 bases at J, with 7 bases in the middle. The CDR3 coding sequence is TGTGCCATCAGTGATTCTGACAACTATGGCTACACCTTC. This sequence encodes CAISDSDNYGYTF.

The gene calls are TRBV24-1 and TRBJ2-2; 7 bases line up with TRBD2. Trimming took 4 bases from V and 0 from J; bases not matched to a gene: 4. CDR3 length equals 16 residues. Germline V lookup: CDR1 KGHDR, CDR2 SFDVKD. CDR3 in amino acids: CATSEKRGANTGELFF. The CDR3 DNA reads as TGTGCCACCAGTGAGAAGCGGGGCGCGAACACCGGGGAGCTGTTTTTT.